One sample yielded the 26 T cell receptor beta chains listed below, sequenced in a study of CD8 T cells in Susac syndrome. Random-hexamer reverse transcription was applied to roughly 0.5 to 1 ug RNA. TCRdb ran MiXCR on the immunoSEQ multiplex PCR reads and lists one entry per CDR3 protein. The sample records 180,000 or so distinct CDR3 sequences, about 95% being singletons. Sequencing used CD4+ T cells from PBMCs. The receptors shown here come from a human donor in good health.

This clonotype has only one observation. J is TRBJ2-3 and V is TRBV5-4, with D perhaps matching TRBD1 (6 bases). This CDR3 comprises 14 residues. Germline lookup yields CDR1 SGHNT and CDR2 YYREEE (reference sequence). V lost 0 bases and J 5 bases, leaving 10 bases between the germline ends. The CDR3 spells CASSLDRAGDTQYF. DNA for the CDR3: TGTGCCAGCAGCTTGGACAGGGCGGGAGATACGCAGTATTTT.

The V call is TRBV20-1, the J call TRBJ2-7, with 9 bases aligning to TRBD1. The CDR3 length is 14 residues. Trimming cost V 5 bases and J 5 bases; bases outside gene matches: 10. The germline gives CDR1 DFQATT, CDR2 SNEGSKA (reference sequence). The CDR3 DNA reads TGCAGTGCTGCCCCCGGGACAGGGAAAGACGAGCAGTACTTC. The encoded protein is CSAAPGTGKDEQYF.

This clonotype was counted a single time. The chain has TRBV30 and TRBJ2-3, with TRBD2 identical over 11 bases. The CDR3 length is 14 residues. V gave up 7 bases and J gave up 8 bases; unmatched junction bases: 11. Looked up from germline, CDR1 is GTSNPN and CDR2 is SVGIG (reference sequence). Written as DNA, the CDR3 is TGTGCCTTAACTAGCGGGAGAGGACTTGGTACGCAGTATTTT. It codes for CALTSGRGLGTQYF.

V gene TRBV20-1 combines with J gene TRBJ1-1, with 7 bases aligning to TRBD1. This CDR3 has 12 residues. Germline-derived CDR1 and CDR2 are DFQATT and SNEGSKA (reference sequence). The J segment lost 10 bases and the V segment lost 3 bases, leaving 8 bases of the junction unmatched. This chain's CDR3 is CSASWGTDGAFF. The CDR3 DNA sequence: TGCAGTGCTAGTTGGGGGACAGACGGAGCTTTCTTT.

CDR3 sequence (DNA): TGTGCCACCAGTGATTTTCGCGGGACAGCGGACACCGGGGAGCTGTTTTTT. It yields the protein CATSDFRGTADTGELFF. V usage is TRBV24-1 and J usage is TRBJ2-2, with a tentative D call TRBD1 (7 bases). The germline V and J ends were trimmed by 1 base and 3 bases, with 14 bases remaining between them. CDR1 and CDR2 (germline): KGHDR, SFDVKD. The CDR3 totals 17 residues.

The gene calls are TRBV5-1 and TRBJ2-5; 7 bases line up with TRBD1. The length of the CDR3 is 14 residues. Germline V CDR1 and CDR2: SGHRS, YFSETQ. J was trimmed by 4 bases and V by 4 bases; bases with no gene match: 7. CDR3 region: CASSPGQRRETQYF. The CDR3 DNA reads TGCGCCAGCAGCCCGGGACAGAGGAGAGAGACCCAGTACTTC.

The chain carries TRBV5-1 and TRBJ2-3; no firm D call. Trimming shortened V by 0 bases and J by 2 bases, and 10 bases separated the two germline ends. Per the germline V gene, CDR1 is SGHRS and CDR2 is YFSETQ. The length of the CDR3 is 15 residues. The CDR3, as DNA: TGCGCCAGCAGCTTGGACGGGCGGTACACAGATACGCAGTATTTT. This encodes CASSLDGRYTDTQYF. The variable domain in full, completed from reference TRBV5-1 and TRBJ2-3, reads KAGVTQTPRYLIKTRGQQVTLSCSPISGHRSVSWYQQTPGQGLQFLFEYFSETQRNKGNFPGRFSGRQFSNSRSEMNVSTLELGDSALYLCASSLDGRYTDTQYFGPGTRLTVL.

This chain's CDR3 is CATSTYSIADTQYF. CDR3 nucleotide sequence: TGTGCCACCTCCACTTACTCTATAGCAGATACGCAGTATTTT. The chain couples TRBV3-1 to TRBJ2-3; D is uncertain. From germline, CDR1 is LGHDT and CDR2 YNNKEL (reference sequence). This CDR3 contains 14 residues. V lost 10 bases, J lost 4 bases, and 18 bases lay in between.

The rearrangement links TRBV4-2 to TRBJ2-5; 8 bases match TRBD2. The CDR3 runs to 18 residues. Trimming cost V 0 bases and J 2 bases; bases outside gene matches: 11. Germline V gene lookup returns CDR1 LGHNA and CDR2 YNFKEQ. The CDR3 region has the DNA TGTGCCAGCAGCCAAGATTGGAGTCGAGCGGGAGATCAAGAGACCCAGTACTTC. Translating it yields CASSQDWSRAGDQETQYF.

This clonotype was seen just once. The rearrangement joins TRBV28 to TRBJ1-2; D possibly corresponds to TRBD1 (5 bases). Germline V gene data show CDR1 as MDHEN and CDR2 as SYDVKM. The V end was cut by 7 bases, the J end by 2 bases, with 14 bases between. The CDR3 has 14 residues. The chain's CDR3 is CASTIGPGNYGYTF. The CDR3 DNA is TGTGCCAGCACCATAGGGCCAGGGAACTATGGCTACACCTTC.

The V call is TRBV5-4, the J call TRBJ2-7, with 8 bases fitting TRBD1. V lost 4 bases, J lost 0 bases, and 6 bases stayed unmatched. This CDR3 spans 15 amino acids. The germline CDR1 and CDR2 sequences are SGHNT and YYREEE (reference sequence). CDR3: CASSRPGQVSYEQYF. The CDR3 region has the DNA TGTGCCAGCAGCCGACCGGGACAGGTCTCCTACGAGCAGTACTTC.

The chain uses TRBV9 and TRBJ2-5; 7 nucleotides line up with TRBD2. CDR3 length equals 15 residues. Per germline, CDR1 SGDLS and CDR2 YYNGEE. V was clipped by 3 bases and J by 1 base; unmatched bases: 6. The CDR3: CASSASGMPQETQYF. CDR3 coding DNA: TGTGCCAGCAGCGCGAGCGGGATGCCCCAAGAGACCCAGTACTTC. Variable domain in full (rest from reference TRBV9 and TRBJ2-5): DSGVTQTPKHLITATGQRVTLRCSPRSGDLSVYWYQQSLDQGLQFLIQYYNGEERAKGNILERFSAQQFPDLHSELNLSSLELGDSALYFCASSASGMPQETQYFGPGTRLLVL.

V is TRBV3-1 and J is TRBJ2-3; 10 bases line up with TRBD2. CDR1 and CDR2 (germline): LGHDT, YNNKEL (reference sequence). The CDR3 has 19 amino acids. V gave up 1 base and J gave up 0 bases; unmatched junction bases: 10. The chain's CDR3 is CASSQALQREGRSTDTQYF. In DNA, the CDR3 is TGTGCCAGCAGCCAAGCTCTCCAGCGGGAGGGCCGAAGCACAGATACGCAGTATTTT.

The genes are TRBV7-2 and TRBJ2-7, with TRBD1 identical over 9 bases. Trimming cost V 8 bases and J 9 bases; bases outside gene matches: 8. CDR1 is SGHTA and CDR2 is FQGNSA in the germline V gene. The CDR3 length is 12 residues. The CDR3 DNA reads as TGTGCCAGCTCCACAGGGGGCAGAGGGCAGTACTTC. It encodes CASSTGGRGQYF.

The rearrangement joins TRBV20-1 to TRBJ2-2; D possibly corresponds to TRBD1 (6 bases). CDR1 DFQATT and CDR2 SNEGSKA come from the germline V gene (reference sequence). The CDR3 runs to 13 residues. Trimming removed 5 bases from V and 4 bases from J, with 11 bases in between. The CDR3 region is CSARSRGTGELFF. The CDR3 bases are TGCAGTGCTCGTTCCAGGGGCACCGGGGAGCTGTTTTTT.

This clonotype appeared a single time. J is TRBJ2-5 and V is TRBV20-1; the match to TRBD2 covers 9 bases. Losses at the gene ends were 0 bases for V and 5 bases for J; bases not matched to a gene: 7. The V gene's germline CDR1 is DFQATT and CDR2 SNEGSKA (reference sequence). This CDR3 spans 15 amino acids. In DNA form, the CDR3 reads TGCAGTGCTAGAGATTTCCTAGCGGGACGGGAGACCCAGTACTTC. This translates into CSARDFLAGRETQYF.

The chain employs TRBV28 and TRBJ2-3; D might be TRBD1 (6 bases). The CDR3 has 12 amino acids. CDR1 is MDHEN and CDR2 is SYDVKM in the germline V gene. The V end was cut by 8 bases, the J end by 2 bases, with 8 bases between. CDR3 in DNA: TGTGCCAGCCGGGACACCACAGATACGCAGTATTTT. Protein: CASRDTTDTQYF.

This CDR3 is CASSLQGDVHEQYF. The CDR3 nucleotides read TGTGCCAGCAGTTTACAGGGGGACGTCCACGAGCAGTACTTC. The chain uses TRBV12-3 or TRBV12-4 and TRBJ2-7; 7 nucleotides line up with TRBD1. With V trimmed by 2 bases and J by 5 bases, 6 bases remained unmatched. The CDR3 extends over 14 amino acids.

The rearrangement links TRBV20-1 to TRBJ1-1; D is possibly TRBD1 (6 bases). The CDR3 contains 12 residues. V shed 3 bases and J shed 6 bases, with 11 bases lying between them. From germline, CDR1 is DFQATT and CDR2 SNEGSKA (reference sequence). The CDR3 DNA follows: TGCAGTGCTAGTATACAGGGCGCTGAAGCTTTCTTT. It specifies CSASIQGAEAFF.

The CDR3 protein is CASSSGTSGRAWETQYF. The CDR3 coding sequence is TGTGCCAGCAGCTCTGGGACTAGCGGGAGGGCCTGGGAGACCCAGTACTTC. J is TRBJ2-5 and V is TRBV7-2, with 16 positions matching TRBD2. The germline V gene encodes CDR1 SGHTA and CDR2 FQGNSA. The junction had 7 bases not matched to a gene; V was cut back by 4 bases and J by 5 bases. This CDR3 is built from 17 residues.

The DNA for the CDR3 is TGTGCCAGCAGCCAAGATACTAGCGGGAGCGCAACCTACAATGAGCAGTTCTTC. Encoded protein: CASSQDTSGSATYNEQFF. The V gene is TRBV4-2, the J gene TRBJ2-1; 11 bases map to TRBD2. Germline V gene sequence: CDR1 LGHNA, CDR2 YNFKEQ. V lost 0 bases and J lost 2; bases outside the gene matches: 6. There are 18 residues in the CDR3.

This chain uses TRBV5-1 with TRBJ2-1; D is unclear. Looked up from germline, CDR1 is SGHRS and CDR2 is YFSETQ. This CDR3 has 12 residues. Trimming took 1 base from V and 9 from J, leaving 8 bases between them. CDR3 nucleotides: TGCGCCAGCAGCTTGAGCTGGAGTGAGCAGTTCTTC. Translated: CASSLSWSEQFF.

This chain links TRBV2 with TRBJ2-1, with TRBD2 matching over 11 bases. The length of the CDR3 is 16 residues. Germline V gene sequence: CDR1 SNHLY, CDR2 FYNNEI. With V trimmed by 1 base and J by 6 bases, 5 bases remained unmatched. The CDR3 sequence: CASSEGLAGGINEQFF. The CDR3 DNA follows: TGTGCCAGCAGTGAAGGGCTAGCGGGAGGTATCAATGAGCAGTTCTTC.

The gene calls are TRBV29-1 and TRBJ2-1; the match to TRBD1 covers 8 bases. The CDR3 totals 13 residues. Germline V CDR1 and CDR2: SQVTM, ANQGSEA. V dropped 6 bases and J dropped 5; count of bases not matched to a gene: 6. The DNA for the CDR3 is TGCAGCGTGCGGGACAGGACAAACAATGAGCAGTTCTTC. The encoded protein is CSVRDRTNNEQFF.

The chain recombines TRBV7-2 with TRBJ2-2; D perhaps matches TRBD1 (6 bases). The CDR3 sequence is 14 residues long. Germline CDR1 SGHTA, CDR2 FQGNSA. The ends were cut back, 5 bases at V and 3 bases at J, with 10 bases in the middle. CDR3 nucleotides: TGTGCCAGCAGCACGCGGACAGACACCGGGGAGCTGTTTTTT. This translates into CASSTRTDTGELFF.

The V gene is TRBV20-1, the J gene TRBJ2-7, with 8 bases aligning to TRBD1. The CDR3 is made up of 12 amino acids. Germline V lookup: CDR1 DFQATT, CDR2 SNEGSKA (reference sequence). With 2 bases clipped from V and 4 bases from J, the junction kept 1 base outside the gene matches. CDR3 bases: TGCAGTGCTAGAAACAGGGGGTACGAGCAGTACTTC. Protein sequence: CSARNRGYEQYF.